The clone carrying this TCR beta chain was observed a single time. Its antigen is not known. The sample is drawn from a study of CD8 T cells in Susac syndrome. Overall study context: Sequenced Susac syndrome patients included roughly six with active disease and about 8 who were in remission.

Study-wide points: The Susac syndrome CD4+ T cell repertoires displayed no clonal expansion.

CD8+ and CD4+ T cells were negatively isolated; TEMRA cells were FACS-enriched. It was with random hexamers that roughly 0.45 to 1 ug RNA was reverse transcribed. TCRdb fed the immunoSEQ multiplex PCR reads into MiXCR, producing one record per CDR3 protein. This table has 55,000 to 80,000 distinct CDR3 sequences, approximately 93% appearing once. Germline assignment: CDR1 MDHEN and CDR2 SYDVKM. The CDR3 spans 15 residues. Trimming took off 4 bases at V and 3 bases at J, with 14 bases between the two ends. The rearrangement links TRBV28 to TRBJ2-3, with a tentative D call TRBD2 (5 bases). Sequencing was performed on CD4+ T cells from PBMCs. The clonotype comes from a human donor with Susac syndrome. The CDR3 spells CASSSQLGGTDTQYF. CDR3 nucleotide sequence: TGTGCCAGCAGTTCCCAACTAGGAGGAACAGATACGCAGTATTTT.